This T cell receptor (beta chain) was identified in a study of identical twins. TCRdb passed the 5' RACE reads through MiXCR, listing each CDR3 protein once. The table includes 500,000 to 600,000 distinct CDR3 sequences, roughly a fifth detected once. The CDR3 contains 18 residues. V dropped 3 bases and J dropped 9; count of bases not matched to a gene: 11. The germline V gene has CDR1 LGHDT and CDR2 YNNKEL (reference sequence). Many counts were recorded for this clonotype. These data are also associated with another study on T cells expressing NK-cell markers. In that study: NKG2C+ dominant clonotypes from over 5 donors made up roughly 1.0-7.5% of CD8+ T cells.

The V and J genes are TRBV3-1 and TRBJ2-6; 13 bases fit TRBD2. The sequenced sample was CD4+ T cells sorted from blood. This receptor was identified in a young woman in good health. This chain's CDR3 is CASSQRLAGGPSRNVLTF. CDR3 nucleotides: TGTGCCAGCAGCCAGAGACTAGCGGGGGGCCCGTCGCGCAACGTCCTGACTTTC.